This entry lists 28 T cell receptor beta chains sequenced from one sample in a study of T cell responses to AZD1222 COVID-19 vaccine. Produced via immunoSEQ multiplex PCR; TCRdb's table is partial and in-frame only. The table includes some 150,000 clones, 85% to 95% detected once. The sample in question was peripheral blood, obtained on day 0 of MenACWY control vaccination. Every receptor here comes from an adult in good health.

This chain links TRBV5-4 with TRBJ2-5, with TRBD2 matching over 8 bases. J was trimmed by 4 bases and V by 0 bases; bases with no gene match: 8. Germline assignment: CDR1 SGHNT and CDR2 YYREEE (reference sequence). This CDR3 is 16 amino acids long. The CDR3 protein is CASSLAAGGRGETQYF. The DNA of the CDR3 is TGTGCCAGCAGCTTGGCCGCGGGGGGCCGTGGAGAGACCCAGTACTTC.

CDR3 in amino acids: CATSDFRRSHGYTF. CDR3 DNA: TGTGCCACCAGTGATTTTCGGCGATCCCATGGCTACACCTTC. V is TRBV24-1 and J is TRBJ1-2; no firm D call. Looked up from germline, CDR1 is KGHDR and CDR2 is SFDVKD. Trimming took off 1 base at V and 6 bases at J, with 11 bases between the two ends. CDR3 length: 14 residues.

In its sample, this clone was seen many times. The chain recombines TRBV25-1 with TRBJ1-2; D might be TRBD1 (5 bases). This CDR3 is built from 12 residues. Trimming shortened V by 4 bases and J by 6 bases, and 9 bases separated the two germline ends. Germline values: CDR1 MGHDK, CDR2 SYGVNS. CDR3 bases: TGTGCCAGCAGTGCGGGACCGGATGGCTACACCTTC. This translates into CASSAGPDGYTF.

This clone was detected once. The V and J genes are TRBV5-1 and TRBJ2-3; D is ambiguous. Germline-derived CDR1 and CDR2 are SGHRS and YFSETQ. V was shortened by 0 bases and J by 6 bases, with 11 bases between the two germline ends. This CDR3 has 14 amino acids. The CDR3 sequence: CASSLAAPRDTQYF. Written as DNA, the CDR3 is TGCGCCAGCAGCTTGGCCGCCCCTAGGGATACGCAGTATTTT.

This chain links TRBV5-1 with TRBJ2-1; D is ambiguous. V shed 1 base and J shed 7 bases, with 3 bases lying between them. Per the germline V gene, CDR1 is SGHRS and CDR2 is YFSETQ. CDR3 length equals 11 residues. The DNA for the CDR3 is TGCGCCAGCAGCTTGCGGAATGAGCAGTTCTTC. It specifies CASSLRNEQFF.

This chain connects TRBV19 to TRBJ1-1; D remains ambiguous. In germline, CDR1 is LNHDA, CDR2 SQIVND (reference sequence). CDR3 size: 14 residues. V was trimmed by 3 bases and J by 1 base, leaving 9 bases between them. The CDR3 region has the DNA TGTGCCAGTAGTATGATGGGATGGAACACTGAAGCTTTCTTT. Translation: CASSMMGWNTEAFF.

The V and J genes are TRBV4-2 and TRBJ1-5; D gene uncertain. Germline V lookup: CDR1 LGHNA, CDR2 YNFKEQ. Trimming pared 1 base from V and 0 bases from J, leaving 4 bases between. This CDR3 has 14 amino acids. The CDR3 DNA is TGTGCCAGCAGCCAAGGGGATAGCAATCAGCCCCAGCATTTT. This codes for CASSQGDSNQPQHF.

V is TRBV3-1 (or the pseudogene TRBV3-2) and J is TRBJ1-2; tentatively, D is TRBD1 (5 bases). This CDR3 region has 16 residues. Germline V lookup: CDR1 LGHDT, CDR2 YNNKEL (reference sequence). The ends were cut back, 0 bases at V and 4 bases at J, with 15 bases in the middle. CDR3: CASSQDQDGTVYGYTF. The CDR3 DNA is TGTGCCAGCAGCCAAGATCAGGACGGGACGGTCTATGGCTACACCTTC.

V gene TRBV3-1 (or the pseudogene TRBV3-2) combines with J gene TRBJ1-5, with a possible D match to TRBD1 (5 bases). CDR3 size: 13 residues. The V and J ends lost 4 bases and 11 bases respectively, with 15 bases between them. Germline-derived CDR1 and CDR2 are LGHDT and YNNKEL (reference sequence). In nucleotides, the CDR3 is TGTGCCAGCAGCCCCCTCGACGGGGGGGCCCAGCATTTT. Protein: CASSPLDGGAQHF.

The gene calls are TRBV4-2 and TRBJ1-4, with D possibly being TRBD1 (6 bases). Trimming cost V 2 bases and J 4 bases, with 14 bases left between them. Germline loops: CDR1 LGHNA, CDR2 YNFKEQ. The CDR3 has 16 residues. The CDR3 nucleotides are TGTGCCAGCAGCCAAACGATCAGGGGCCTTAATGAAAAACTGTTTTTT. It yields the protein CASSQTIRGLNEKLFF.

This clone occurred once. DNA for the CDR3: TGTGCCAGTAGTATGTGGCCCAGAACCGACAATGAGCAGTTCTTC. Translating gives CASSMWPRTDNEQFF. The chain employs TRBV19 and TRBJ2-1; no clear D gene. V was clipped by 3 bases and J by 5 bases, with 14 bases between them. This CDR3 region has 15 residues. Germline loops: CDR1 LNHDA, CDR2 SQIVND (reference sequence).

The V call is TRBV4-2, the J call TRBJ1-5; 9 positions match TRBD1. With V trimmed by 3 bases and J by 5 bases, 5 bases remained unmatched. CDR1 is LGHNA and CDR2 is YNFKEQ in the germline V gene. CDR3 size: 15 residues. The CDR3 region has the DNA TGTGCCAGCAGCCAGACAGGGGGTCGGGATCAGCCCCAGCATTTT. It is translated as CASSQTGGRDQPQHF.

V gene TRBV6-5 combines with J gene TRBJ1-1, with D possibly matching TRBD1 (5 bases). V lost 7 bases and J lost 3, with 15 bases in between. The CDR3 contains 14 residues. Germline V lookup: CDR1 MNHEY, CDR2 SVGAGI. The CDR3 DNA is TGTGCCAGCACCGGGGGGGATTGGGACACTGAAGCTTTCTTT. It translates to CASTGGDWDTEAFF.

The CDR3 DNA sequence: TGTGCCACCAGGGCTTCTGGAAACACCATATATTTT. Amino acids: CATRASGNTIYF. The chain has TRBV15 and TRBJ1-3; unclear D gene. The length of the CDR3 is 12 residues. Germline V gives CDR1 LNHNV, CDR2 YYDKDF (reference sequence). V was cut by 6 bases and J by 1 base, with 4 bases left in between.

The chain joins TRBV18 to TRBJ2-1, with TRBD2 identical over 16 bases. In germline, CDR1 is KGHSH, CDR2 LQKENI. The CDR3 is 16 residues long. With 3 bases clipped from V and 6 bases from J, the junction kept 2 bases outside the gene matches. The CDR3 DNA is TGTGCCAGCTCACCGGGGACTAGCGGGGGGGCCAATGAGCAGTTCTTC. It encodes CASSPGTSGGANEQFF.

The table lists this clone with a few counts. This chain uses TRBV27 with TRBJ1-5, with D maybe TRBD1 (6 bases). The CDR3 covers 13 residues. Trimming shortened V by 6 bases and J by 9 bases, and 15 bases separated the two germline ends. The V gene's germline CDR1 is MNHEY and CDR2 SMNVEV (reference sequence). CDR3 bases: TGTGCCAGCAGCGAACAGGGCCGGGGGCCCCAGCATTTT. Protein sequence: CASSEQGRGPQHF.

The rearrangement links TRBV7-2 to TRBJ1-2; a possible D gene is TRBD1 (6 bases). V lost 5 bases to trimming and J lost 3 bases, with 10 bases between them. The CDR3 sequence is 13 residues long. Germline V gene lookup returns CDR1 SGHTA and CDR2 FQGNSA. DNA for the CDR3: TGTGCCAGCAGCCATGGACAGTACTATGGCTACACCTTC. Protein sequence: CASSHGQYYGYTF.

Here the CDR3 reads CASSRTPGGQPQHF. CDR3 nucleotide sequence: TGCGCCAGCAGCCGAACCCCGGGGGGCCAGCCCCAGCATTTT. The chain has TRBV4-1 and TRBJ1-5; tentative D call: TRBD1 (6 bases). The CDR3 has 14 residues. Germline CDR1 reads MGHRA; CDR2 reads YSYEKL. Trimming removed 4 bases from V and 7 bases from J, with 14 bases in between.

The chain employs TRBV25-1 and TRBJ2-3; D gene ambiguous. The V gene's germline CDR1 is MGHDK and CDR2 SYGVNS. The CDR3 has 13 residues. V lost 4 bases to trimming and J lost 2 bases, with 7 bases between them. The CDR3 coding sequence is TGTGCCAGCAGTGCCGCACCCACAGATACGCAGTATTTT. It is translated as CASSAAPTDTQYF. The full variable domain, completed using reference TRBV25-1 and TRBJ2-3, is EADIYQTPRYLVIGTGKKITLECSQTMGHDKMYWYQQDPGMELHLIHYSYGVNSTEKGDLSSESTVSRIRTEHFPLTLESARPSHTSQYLCASSAAPTDTQYFGPGTRLTVL.

The chain couples TRBV3-1 (or the pseudogene TRBV3-2) to TRBJ2-1, with 7 positions matching TRBD2. After removal of 4 bases from V and 7 bases from J, the junction contained 13 bases not matched to a gene. In germline, CDR1 is LGHDT, CDR2 YNNKEL (reference sequence). The CDR3 has 16 amino acids. The DNA for the CDR3 is TGTGCCAGCAGCCTATTCGGCGGAGCGGGATCTAATGAGCAGTTCTTC. Its translation is CASSLFGGAGSNEQFF.

This CDR3 is CASSPSGTGQETQYF. The CDR3 DNA is TGTGCCAGCAGCCCGTCCGGGACAGGGCAAGAGACCCAGTACTTC. This chain connects TRBV9 to TRBJ2-5; 9 nucleotides match TRBD1. CDR3 length: 15 residues. The germline CDR1 and CDR2 sequences are SGDLS and YYNGEE. V lost 4 bases and J lost 2; bases outside the gene matches: 6.

The count of this clone is one. The chain carries TRBV15 and TRBJ1-4; 8 nucleotides line up with TRBD1. The trim removed 0 bases at V and 7 bases at J, leaving 7 bases unmatched. Germline V gives CDR1 LNHNV, CDR2 YYDKDF (reference sequence). This CDR3 is built from 16 residues. The CDR3 DNA reads as TGTGCCACCAGCAGAGACCCTGGACAGGGAGGTGAAAAACTGTTTTTT. Translation: CATSRDPGQGGEKLFF.

J is TRBJ2-3 and V is TRBV24-1, with 11 bases identical to TRBD2. Germline V gene data show CDR1 as KGHDR and CDR2 as SFDVKD. Losses at the gene ends were 3 bases for V and 3 bases for J; bases not matched to a gene: 4. This CDR3 has 16 amino acids. The CDR3 region is CATSDDASGGTDTQYF. CDR3 in DNA: TGTGCCACCAGTGATGATGCTAGCGGGGGGACAGATACGCAGTATTTT.

The chain uses TRBV2 and TRBJ1-5, with TRBD1 matching 8 bases. Germline CDR1 and CDR2: SNHLY and FYNNEI. The J segment lost 6 bases and the V segment lost 3 bases, leaving 1 base of the junction unmatched. The CDR3 loop spans 13 amino acids. The DNA of the CDR3 is TGTGCCAGCAGTGAGACAGGGGTTCAGCCCCAGCATTTT. Residues: CASSETGVQPQHF.

This clone came up once. The chain combines TRBV18 with TRBJ2-3, with a tentative D call TRBD2 (6 bases). CDR1 KGHSH and CDR2 LQKENI come from the germline V gene. Trimming pared 6 bases from V and 6 bases from J, leaving 10 bases between. The length of the CDR3 is 12 residues. The CDR3 coding sequence is TGTGCCAGCTCCTCGGGAGTTGATACGCAGTATTTT. Protein: CASSSGVDTQYF.

This clone was observed once. The CDR3 nucleotides are TGCGCCAGCAGCTTTTGGGTGGGAGCAACTAATGAAAAACTGTTTTTT. Translation: CASSFWVGATNEKLFF. This chain uses TRBV5-1 with TRBJ1-4; no clear D gene. V lost 2 bases and J 0 bases, leaving 11 bases between the germline ends. Looked up from germline, CDR1 is SGHRS and CDR2 is YFSETQ. This CDR3 is 16 amino acids long. The full variable domain, completed using reference TRBV5-1 and TRBJ1-4, is KAGVTQTPRYLIKTRGQQVTLSCSPISGHRSVSWYQQTPGQGLQFLFEYFSETQRNKGNFPGRFSGRQFSNSRSEMNVSTLELGDSALYLCASSFWVGATNEKLFFGSGTQLSVL.

This rearrangement joins TRBV30 to TRBJ1-2; D gene uncertain. Germline V gene data show CDR1 as GTSNPN and CDR2 as SVGIG (reference sequence). The CDR3 is made up of 12 amino acids. The ends were cut back, 3 bases at V and 6 bases at J, with 11 bases in the middle. The DNA for the CDR3 is TGTGCCTGGAGGACCGTTCCTAATGGCTACACCTTC. This sequence encodes CAWRTVPNGYTF.

The table lists this clone with a count of one. The V call is TRBV4-1, the J call TRBJ1-2; no firm D call. The CDR3 sequence is 12 residues long. CDR1 is MGHRA and CDR2 is YSYEKL in the germline V gene. Trimming left V 0 bases short and J 1 base short, with 0 bases between. The DNA for the CDR3 is TGCGCCAGCAGCCAAGATAACTATGGCTACACCTTC. This translates into CASSQDNYGYTF.